Following are 16 T cell receptor beta chains from one sample sequenced in a study of radiation and T cells in renal cell carcinoma. Produced via immunoSEQ multiplex PCR; TCRdb's table is partial and in-frame only. The top ten clones hold 4.1% of a sample with 150,000 or so clones, 88% of them seen once. Time point given: baseline pretreatment blood. Treatment denoted: 15 Gy SBRT to primary tumor, nephrectomy 4 weeks later. This material consisted of blood, taken from a patient whose treatment included radiotherapy and nephrectomy. The receptors shown here come from a woman in her seventies with renal cell carcinoma.

The chain joins TRBV5-5 to TRBJ1-1; D is perhaps TRBD1 (5 bases). Trimming cost V 5 bases and J 3 bases, with 11 bases left between them. Germline assignment: CDR1 SGHKS and CDR2 YYEKEE (reference sequence). The CDR3 length is 13 residues. CDR3 amino acids: CASSSGAYTEAFF. In nucleotides, the CDR3 is TGTGCCAGCAGTTCCGGGGCTTACACTGAAGCTTTCTTT.

This clone came up once. This chain uses TRBV28 with TRBJ2-6; D is perhaps TRBD2 (5 bases). The germline CDR1 and CDR2 sequences are MDHEN and SYDVKM. This CDR3 has 16 amino acids. V shed 3 bases and J shed 0 bases, with 9 bases lying between them. CDR3 nucleotides: TGTGCCAGCAGTTTTGGGAGATCCTCTGGGGCCAACGTCCTGACTTTC. Protein sequence: CASSFGRSSGANVLTF.

The chain joins TRBV27 to TRBJ2-7; 11 nucleotides align to TRBD1. CDR3 length equals 14 residues. The V gene end was trimmed by 6 bases and the J gene end by 2 bases; junction bases not matched to a gene: 3. From germline, CDR1 is MNHEY and CDR2 SMNVEV (reference sequence). The CDR3 here is CASSGTGGTYEQYF. DNA for the CDR3: TGTGCCAGCAGCGGGACAGGGGGGACCTACGAGCAGTACTTC.

V usage is TRBV4-2 and J usage is TRBJ2-4; tentative D call: TRBD2 (6 bases). The CDR3 is made up of 19 amino acids. Germline V gene lookup returns CDR1 LGHNA and CDR2 YNFKEQ. The germline V and J ends were trimmed by 4 bases and 3 bases, with 25 bases remaining between them. The CDR3 loop reads CASSLYDSGSNIDKNIQYF. Written as DNA, the CDR3 is TGTGCCAGCAGCCTATATGACAGCGGGTCGAATATAGACAAAAACATTCAGTACTTC.

The genes are TRBV4-3 and TRBJ1-3; D is unclear. Germline V gene lookup returns CDR1 LGHNA and CDR2 YSLEER. The length of the CDR3 is 15 residues. Trimming removed 0 bases at V and 3 bases at J, with 9 bases between. The CDR3 nucleotides read TGCGCCAGCAGCCAAGATAAGGGATTTGGAAACACCATATATTTT. It yields the protein CASSQDKGFGNTIYF.

This clone occurred a few times. The V call is TRBV6-5, the J call TRBJ1-1, with TRBD1 matching over 11 bases. Germline V gene lookup returns CDR1 MNHEY and CDR2 SVGAGI. This CDR3 spans 16 amino acids. V dropped 3 bases and J dropped 2; count of bases not matched to a gene: 5. The CDR3 DNA sequence: TGTGCCAGCAGTTATCGGGACAGGGGGATCAACACTGAAGCTTTCTTT. Protein sequence: CASSYRDRGINTEAFF.

This sequence joins TRBV6-1 and TRBJ1-4; 7 bases map to TRBD1. The CDR3 covers 12 residues. The J segment lost 13 bases and the V segment lost 3 bases, leaving 5 bases of the junction unmatched. The V gene's germline CDR1 is MNHNS and CDR2 SASEGT. The CDR3 here is CASSDRQGGLFF. The DNA of the CDR3 is TGTGCCAGCAGTGACCGACAGGGAGGACTGTTTTTT.

The CDR3 is CASSLDWRGARNEQFF. CDR3 DNA: TGTGCCAGCAGCTTGGATTGGCGGGGGGCTAGGAATGAGCAGTTCTTC. The genes are TRBV5-4 and TRBJ2-1, with TRBD2 matching 8 bases. After removal of 0 bases from V and 7 bases from J, the junction contained 9 bases not matched to a gene. Germline CDR1 reads SGHNT; CDR2 reads YYREEE (reference sequence). This CDR3 spans 16 amino acids.

V gene TRBV6-7 combines with J gene TRBJ1-4; weak D call: TRBD1 (5 bases). TRBV6-7 is labeled an ORF, and its function is uncertain. This CDR3 has 18 amino acids. The ends were cut back, 4 bases at V and 5 bases at J, with 23 bases in the middle. The DNA of the CDR3 is TGTGCCAGCAGTTCGCCGGGGACTGTCCAACTCCCGAATGAAAAACTGTTTTTT. This translates into CASSSPGTVQLPNEKLFF.

This chain joins TRBV9 and TRBJ2-2, with 7 bases matching TRBD2. This CDR3 is built from 16 residues. Looked up from germline, CDR1 is SGDLS and CDR2 is YYNGEE. J lost 4 bases, V lost 0 bases, and 6 bases had no gene match. The CDR3 DNA is TGTGCCAGCAGCGTAGTATCTAGCGGTGCCACCGGGGAGCTGTTTTTT. It translates to CASSVVSSGATGELFF.

The rearrangement uses TRBV7-3 and TRBJ2-2; D gene ambiguous. The V and J ends lost 2 bases and 0 bases respectively, with 16 bases between them. There are 18 residues in the CDR3. CDR1 is SGHTA and CDR2 is FQGTGA in the germline V gene. The CDR3 protein is CASSLVFRPGANTGELFF. CDR3 DNA sequence: TGTGCCAGCAGCTTAGTATTCAGACCGGGCGCGAACACCGGGGAGCTGTTTTTT.

The V call is TRBV15, the J call TRBJ1-6; tentatively, D is TRBD1 (5 bases). Trimming pared 3 bases from V and 6 bases from J, leaving 9 bases between. Per germline, CDR1 LNHNV and CDR2 YYDKDF (reference sequence). The CDR3 has 14 residues. The CDR3 loop reads CATSRGGTNSPLHF. In nucleotides, the CDR3 is TGTGCCACCAGCAGGGGGGGTACTAATTCACCCCTCCACTTT.

V is TRBV5-1 and J is TRBJ2-3; 11 bases agree with TRBD1. V lost 7 bases to trimming and J lost 3 bases; unmatched junction nucleotides: 4. Germline V CDR1 and CDR2: SGHRS, YFSETQ. The CDR3 spans 14 residues. Written as DNA, the CDR3 is TGCGCCAGCTGCCGGGACAGGGGGACAGATACGCAGTATTTT. Protein product: CASCRDRGTDTQYF.

The V call is TRBV5-8, the J call TRBJ1-5; D uncertain. The CDR3 contains 14 residues. V shed 1 base and J shed 6 bases, with 11 bases lying between them. The germline V gene has CDR1 SGHTS and CDR2 YDEGEE. The CDR3 here is CASSLIRRAQPQHF. The DNA of the CDR3 is TGTGCCAGCAGCTTGATCAGGAGGGCTCAGCCCCAGCATTTT. The whole variable domain, remainder taken from reference TRBV5-8 and TRBJ1-5, is EAGVTQSPTHLIKTRGQQATLRCSPISGHTSVYWYQQALGLGLQFLLWYDEGEERNRGNFPPRFSGRQFPNYSSELNVNALELEDSALYLCASSLIRRAQPQHFGDGTRLSIL.

In nucleotides, the CDR3 is TGTGCCAGCAGCTTTTACTACGAGCAGTACTTC. The encoded protein is CASSFYYEQYF. The rearrangement uses TRBV5-8 and TRBJ2-7; D is unclear. The CDR3 loop spans 11 amino acids. Germline CDR1 reads SGHTS; CDR2 reads YDEGEE. The V end lost 2 bases, the J end lost 3 bases, and 3 bases lay between the germline ends.

CDR3 in amino acids: CASSVDEGLGYTF. In DNA form, the CDR3 reads TGTGCCAGCAGCGTAGATGAGGGGCTCGGCTACACCTTC. The chain combines TRBV9 with TRBJ1-2; the D gene is possibly TRBD1 (5 bases). Looked up from germline, CDR1 is SGDLS and CDR2 is YYNGEE. V was pared by 0 bases and J by 8 bases, with 11 bases between. The CDR3 spans 13 residues. The full variable domain, rest sourced from reference TRBV9 and TRBJ1-2, is DSGVTQTPKHLITATGQRVTLRCSPRSGDLSVYWYQQSLDQGLQFLIQYYNGEERAKGNILERFSAQQFPDLHSELNLSSLELGDSALYFCASSVDEGLGYTFGSGTRLTVV.